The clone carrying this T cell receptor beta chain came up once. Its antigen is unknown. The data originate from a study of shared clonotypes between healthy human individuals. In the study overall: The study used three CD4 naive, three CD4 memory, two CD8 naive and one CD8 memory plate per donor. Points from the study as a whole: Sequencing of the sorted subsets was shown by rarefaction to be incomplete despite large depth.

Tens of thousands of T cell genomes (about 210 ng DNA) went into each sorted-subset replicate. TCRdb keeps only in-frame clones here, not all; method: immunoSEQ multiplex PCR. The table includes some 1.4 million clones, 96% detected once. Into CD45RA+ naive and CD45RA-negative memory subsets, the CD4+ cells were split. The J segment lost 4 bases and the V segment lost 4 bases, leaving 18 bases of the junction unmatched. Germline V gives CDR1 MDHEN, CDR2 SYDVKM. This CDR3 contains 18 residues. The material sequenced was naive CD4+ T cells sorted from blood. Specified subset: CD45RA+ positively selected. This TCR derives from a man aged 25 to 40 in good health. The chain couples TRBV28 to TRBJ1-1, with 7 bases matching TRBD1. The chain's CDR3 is CASSYLRTGFSVVTEAFF. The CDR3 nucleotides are TGTGCCAGCAGTTACTTACGGACAGGTTTCTCGGTTGTCACTGAAGCTTTCTTT.